This entry lists 18 T cell receptor beta chains sequenced from one sample in a study of blood T cell repertoires in COVID-19. TCRdb's table, derived via immunoSEQ multiplex PCR, lists solely in-frame clones and lacks some. The sample has around 100,000 clones, approximately 85% seen once. The specimen sequenced was peripheral blood. The receptors shown here come from a woman aged 55-75 years with COVID-19, enrolled during active disease.

The chain carries TRBV5-1 and TRBJ1-3, with no clear D. CDR1 and CDR2 (germline): SGHRS, YFSETQ. The CDR3 loop spans 16 amino acids. Between the trimmed V and J ends, which lost 0 bases and 0 bases, there was a span of 10 bases. The CDR3 bases are TGCGCCAGCAGCTTGGCCGATACGAGCTCTGGAAACACCATATATTTT. Translating gives CASSLADTSSGNTIYF.

The CDR3 sequence is CASSQDTGPNYGYTF. The CDR3 bases are TGCGCCAGCAGCCAAGATACAGGCCCGAACTATGGCTACACCTTC. The chain carries TRBV4-1 and TRBJ1-2, with D possibly being TRBD1 (5 bases). Trimming cost V 0 bases and J 2 bases, with 10 bases left between them. CDR3 size: 15 residues. In germline, CDR1 is MGHRA, CDR2 YSYEKL.

The rearrangement links TRBV27 to TRBJ2-7, with TRBD1 as a possible D gene (6 bases). The CDR3 length is 15 residues. In germline, CDR1 is MNHEY, CDR2 SMNVEV (reference sequence). V lost 2 bases and J 2 bases, leaving 13 bases between the germline ends. The CDR3 region has the DNA TGTGCCAGCAGTTTAGGCAGGGGTTCAGCCTACGAGCAGTACTTC. It codes for CASSLGRGSAYEQYF.

This clone has a single count. This chain joins TRBV15 and TRBJ1-2; a weak D match, TRBD1 (6 bases). CDR1 and CDR2 from the germline V gene are LNHNV and YYDKDF (reference sequence). The CDR3 sequence is 13 residues long. Between the trimmed V and J ends, which lost 3 bases and 5 bases, there was a span of 10 bases. CDR3 protein: CATSRTGTYGYTF. In DNA form, the CDR3 reads TGTGCCACCAGCAGGACTGGGACATATGGCTACACCTTC.

The chain couples TRBV30 to TRBJ1-5; TRBD1 might be the D (5 bases). CDR1 is GTSNPN and CDR2 is SVGIG in the germline V gene (reference sequence). V was clipped by 5 bases and J by 5 bases, with 13 bases between them. The CDR3 totals 13 residues. The CDR3 coding sequence is TGTGCCTGGGGCTACACAGGAGATCAGCCCCAGCATTTT. It encodes CAWGYTGDQPQHF.

The rearrangement links TRBV3-1 (or the pseudogene TRBV3-2) to TRBJ1-5, with D tentatively TRBD1 (6 bases). From germline, CDR1 is LGHDT and CDR2 YNNKEL (reference sequence). Trimming took 4 bases from V and 4 from J, leaving 14 bases between them. This CDR3 has 15 residues. CDR3 DNA sequence: TGTGCCAGCAGCCCAGGTTCAGGGGCAAATCAGCCCCAGCATTTT. Residues: CASSPGSGANQPQHF.

This chain connects TRBV5-8 to TRBJ1-1, with D perhaps TRBD1 (6 bases). CDR1 and CDR2 from the germline V gene are SGHTS and YDEGEE. This CDR3 region has 17 residues. The V and J ends lost 0 bases and 4 bases respectively, with 19 bases between them. CDR3 region: CASSLAPHSGVGTEAFF. In DNA, the CDR3 is TGTGCCAGCAGCTTGGCCCCACACTCAGGGGTAGGCACTGAAGCTTTCTTT.

The genes are TRBV7-2 and TRBJ1-5; D not certain. V was clipped by 4 bases and J by 4 bases, with 14 bases between them. The CDR3 loop spans 15 amino acids. Germline V lookup: CDR1 SGHTA, CDR2 FQGNSA. The CDR3 loop is CASSYPGRENQPQHF. DNA for the CDR3: TGTGCCAGCAGCTACCCGGGGAGGGAGAATCAGCCCCAGCATTTT.

The chain uses TRBV10-3 and TRBJ1-3; possible D gene TRBD1, 6 bases. The CDR3 is made up of 15 amino acids. CDR1 and CDR2 from the germline V gene are ENHRY and SYGVKD. Trimming took 4 bases from V and 0 from J, leaving 10 bases between them. This CDR3 reads CAISGQALSGNTIYF. As DNA, the CDR3 is TGTGCCATCAGTGGACAGGCCCTCTCTGGAAACACCATATATTTT.

The V gene is TRBV3-1 (or the pseudogene TRBV3-2), the J gene TRBJ2-3, with 13 bases lining up with TRBD2. Trimming took 2 bases from V and 9 from J; bases not matched to a gene: 5. Germline loops: CDR1 LGHDT, CDR2 YNNKEL (reference sequence). This CDR3 has 15 residues. The CDR3 here is CASSQTSGGGQTQYF. CDR3 bases: TGTGCCAGCAGCCAAACTAGCGGGGGGGGACAAACGCAGTATTTT.

This clone has only one observation. Here the CDR3 reads CASSILFGQWESGANVLTF. The CDR3 region has the DNA TGTGCCAGTAGTATCCTGTTTGGCCAATGGGAGTCGGGGGCCAACGTCCTGACTTTC. This rearrangement joins TRBV19 to TRBJ2-6; weak D call: TRBD2 (5 bases). The CDR3 sequence is 19 residues long. V was cut by 3 bases and J by 4 bases, with 22 bases left in between. Germline V gene data show CDR1 as LNHDA and CDR2 as SQIVND (reference sequence).

V and J are TRBV27 and TRBJ1-5; TRBD1 agrees at 7 bases. After removal of 9 bases from V and 0 bases from J, the junction contained 17 bases not matched to a gene. The length of the CDR3 is 18 residues. Germline V gives CDR1 MNHEY, CDR2 SMNVEV (reference sequence). The CDR3 reads CASSRMGQWGYSNQPQHF. CDR3 nucleotide sequence: TGTGCCAGTTCACGAATGGGACAGTGGGGTTATAGCAATCAGCCCCAGCATTTT.

The chain has TRBV11-3 and TRBJ1-2; 8 bases are a match to TRBD1. J gave up 4 bases and V 5 bases, and 6 bases lay outside the gene matches. The CDR3 length is 14 residues. Germline V gives CDR1 SGHNT, CDR2 YENEEA. The CDR3 bases are TGTGCCAGCAGCCCCGGGACAGGACCCTATGGCTACACCTTC. This codes for CASSPGTGPYGYTF.

The chain uses TRBV7-9 and TRBJ1-3; TRBD1 is a possible D gene (6 bases). Germline V gene sequence: CDR1 SEHNR, CDR2 FQNEAQ (reference sequence). This CDR3 contains 16 residues. V was trimmed by 5 bases and J by 0 bases, leaving 14 bases between them. CDR3 residues: CASSPRQAHSGNTIYF. The CDR3 DNA reads TGTGCCAGCAGCCCTAGACAGGCCCACTCTGGAAACACCATATATTTT.

CDR3 bases: TGTGCCAGTAGTACCGTCACTTCCGAAAAACTGTTTTTT. This translates into CASSTVTSEKLFF. This chain links TRBV19 with TRBJ1-4; D is undetermined. CDR1 and CDR2 from the germline V gene are LNHDA and SQIVND (reference sequence). The CDR3 extends over 13 amino acids. Trimming stripped 4 bases from V and 8 bases from J, with 11 bases between.

The V call is TRBV18, the J call TRBJ1-1; tentatively, D is TRBD1 (6 bases). The CDR3 runs 15 residues. Germline V gives CDR1 KGHSH, CDR2 LQKENI. Deletions cut 3 bases from V and 0 bases from J, with 11 bases between. CDR3 nucleotide sequence: TGTGCCAGCTCACCTCGGACAGAGTTGAACACTGAAGCTTTCTTT. This codes for CASSPRTELNTEAFF.

This chain connects TRBV11-2 to TRBJ2-6; the D gene is possibly TRBD1 (5 bases). V dropped 5 bases and J dropped 0 bases, with 8 bases sitting between them. The length of the CDR3 is 15 residues. Germline values: CDR1 SGHAT, CDR2 FQNNGV. In DNA form, the CDR3 reads TGTGCCAGCAGCGTCGACAGCTCTGGGGCCAACGTCCTGACTTTC. It codes for CASSVDSSGANVLTF.

The count of this clone is one. This chain joins TRBV6-1 and TRBJ2-1, with 10 bases aligning to TRBD2. The CDR3 covers 16 residues. V shed 3 bases and J 5 bases; nucleotides not matched to a gene: 7. Germline values: CDR1 MNHNS, CDR2 SASEGT. CDR3 loop: CASSDVGTSVNNEQFF. As DNA, the CDR3 is TGTGCCAGCAGTGATGTAGGGACTAGCGTTAACAATGAGCAGTTCTTC.